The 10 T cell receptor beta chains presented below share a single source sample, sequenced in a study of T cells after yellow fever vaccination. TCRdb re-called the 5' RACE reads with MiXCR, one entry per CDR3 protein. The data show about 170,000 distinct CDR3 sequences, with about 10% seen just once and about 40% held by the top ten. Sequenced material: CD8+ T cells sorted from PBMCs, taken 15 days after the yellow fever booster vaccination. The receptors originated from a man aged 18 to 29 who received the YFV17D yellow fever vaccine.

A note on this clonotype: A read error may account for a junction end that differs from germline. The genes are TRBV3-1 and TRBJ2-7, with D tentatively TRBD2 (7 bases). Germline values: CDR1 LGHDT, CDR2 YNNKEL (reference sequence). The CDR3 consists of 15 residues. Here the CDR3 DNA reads TGTGCCAGCACCCAAGGTGGGGGGGGGCTCTACGAGCAGTACTTC. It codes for CASTQGGGGLYEQYF.

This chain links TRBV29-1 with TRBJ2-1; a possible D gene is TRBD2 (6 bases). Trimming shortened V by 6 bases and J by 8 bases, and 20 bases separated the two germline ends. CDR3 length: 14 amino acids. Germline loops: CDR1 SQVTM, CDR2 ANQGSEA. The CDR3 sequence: CSVPLPSGADEQFF. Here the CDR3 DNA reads TGCAGCGTCCCCCTACCATCGGGAGCGGATGAGCAGTTCTTC.

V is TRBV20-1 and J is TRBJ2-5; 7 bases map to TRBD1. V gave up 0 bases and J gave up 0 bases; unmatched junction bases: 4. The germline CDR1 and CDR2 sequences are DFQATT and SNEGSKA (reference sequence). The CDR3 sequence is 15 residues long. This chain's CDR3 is CSARDRGSYQETQYF. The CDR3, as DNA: TGCAGTGCTAGAGACAGGGGGTCGTACCAAGAGACCCAGTACTTC.

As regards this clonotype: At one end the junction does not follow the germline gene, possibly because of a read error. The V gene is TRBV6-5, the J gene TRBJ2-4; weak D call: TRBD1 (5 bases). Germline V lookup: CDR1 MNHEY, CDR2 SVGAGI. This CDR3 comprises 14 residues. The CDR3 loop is CASKPRDVKNIQYF. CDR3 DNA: TGTGCCAGTAAACCCAGGGATGTCAAAAACATTCAATACTTC.

DNA for the CDR3: TGTGCCAGCAGTTACTCCCAGGGCAACAATGAGCAGTTCTTC. Translated: CASSYSQGNNEQFF. The chain recombines TRBV6-5 with TRBJ2-1; D might be TRBD1 (5 bases). Looked up from germline, CDR1 is MNHEY and CDR2 is SVGAGI. This CDR3 is 14 amino acids long. The V end lost 0 bases, the J end lost 5 bases, and 8 bases lay between the germline ends.

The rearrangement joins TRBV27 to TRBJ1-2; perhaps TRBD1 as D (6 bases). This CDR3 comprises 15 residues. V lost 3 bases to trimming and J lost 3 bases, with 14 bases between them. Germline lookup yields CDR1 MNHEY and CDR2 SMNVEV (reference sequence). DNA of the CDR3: TGTGCCAGCAGTTTGGAGGGGGGCGCGGACTATGGCTACACCTTC. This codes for CASSLEGGADYGYTF.

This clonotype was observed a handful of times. CDR3 in DNA: TGTGCCATCACCCAGGACAGGGGATACTACGAGCAGTACGTC. Protein sequence: CAITQDRGYYEQYV. This sequence joins TRBV10-3 and TRBJ2-7; 9 nucleotides agree with TRBD1. CDR1 and CDR2 from the germline V gene are ENHRY and SYGVKD. Trimming removed 7 bases from V and 3 bases from J; junction bases left unmatched: 7. CDR3 length: 14 residues.

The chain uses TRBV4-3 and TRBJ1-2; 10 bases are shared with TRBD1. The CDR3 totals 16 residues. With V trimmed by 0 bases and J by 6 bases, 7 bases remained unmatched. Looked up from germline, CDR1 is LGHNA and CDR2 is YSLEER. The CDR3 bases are TGCGCCAGCAGCCAAGATACTGGGACAGGGGTCAATGGCTACACCTTC. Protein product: CASSQDTGTGVNGYTF.

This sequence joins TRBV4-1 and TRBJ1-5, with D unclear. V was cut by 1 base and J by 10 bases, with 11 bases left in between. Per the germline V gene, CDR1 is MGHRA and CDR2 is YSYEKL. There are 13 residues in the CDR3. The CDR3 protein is CASSQGPIFPQHF. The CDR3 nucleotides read TGCGCCAGCAGCCAAGGGCCGATATTTCCCCAGCATTTT.

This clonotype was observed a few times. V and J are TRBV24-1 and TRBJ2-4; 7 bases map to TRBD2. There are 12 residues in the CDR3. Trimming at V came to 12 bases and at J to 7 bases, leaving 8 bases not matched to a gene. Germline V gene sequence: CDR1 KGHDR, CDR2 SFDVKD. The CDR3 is CAPPYGRNIQYF. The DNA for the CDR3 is TGTGCCCCCCCCTACGGGAGGAACATTCAGTACTTC.